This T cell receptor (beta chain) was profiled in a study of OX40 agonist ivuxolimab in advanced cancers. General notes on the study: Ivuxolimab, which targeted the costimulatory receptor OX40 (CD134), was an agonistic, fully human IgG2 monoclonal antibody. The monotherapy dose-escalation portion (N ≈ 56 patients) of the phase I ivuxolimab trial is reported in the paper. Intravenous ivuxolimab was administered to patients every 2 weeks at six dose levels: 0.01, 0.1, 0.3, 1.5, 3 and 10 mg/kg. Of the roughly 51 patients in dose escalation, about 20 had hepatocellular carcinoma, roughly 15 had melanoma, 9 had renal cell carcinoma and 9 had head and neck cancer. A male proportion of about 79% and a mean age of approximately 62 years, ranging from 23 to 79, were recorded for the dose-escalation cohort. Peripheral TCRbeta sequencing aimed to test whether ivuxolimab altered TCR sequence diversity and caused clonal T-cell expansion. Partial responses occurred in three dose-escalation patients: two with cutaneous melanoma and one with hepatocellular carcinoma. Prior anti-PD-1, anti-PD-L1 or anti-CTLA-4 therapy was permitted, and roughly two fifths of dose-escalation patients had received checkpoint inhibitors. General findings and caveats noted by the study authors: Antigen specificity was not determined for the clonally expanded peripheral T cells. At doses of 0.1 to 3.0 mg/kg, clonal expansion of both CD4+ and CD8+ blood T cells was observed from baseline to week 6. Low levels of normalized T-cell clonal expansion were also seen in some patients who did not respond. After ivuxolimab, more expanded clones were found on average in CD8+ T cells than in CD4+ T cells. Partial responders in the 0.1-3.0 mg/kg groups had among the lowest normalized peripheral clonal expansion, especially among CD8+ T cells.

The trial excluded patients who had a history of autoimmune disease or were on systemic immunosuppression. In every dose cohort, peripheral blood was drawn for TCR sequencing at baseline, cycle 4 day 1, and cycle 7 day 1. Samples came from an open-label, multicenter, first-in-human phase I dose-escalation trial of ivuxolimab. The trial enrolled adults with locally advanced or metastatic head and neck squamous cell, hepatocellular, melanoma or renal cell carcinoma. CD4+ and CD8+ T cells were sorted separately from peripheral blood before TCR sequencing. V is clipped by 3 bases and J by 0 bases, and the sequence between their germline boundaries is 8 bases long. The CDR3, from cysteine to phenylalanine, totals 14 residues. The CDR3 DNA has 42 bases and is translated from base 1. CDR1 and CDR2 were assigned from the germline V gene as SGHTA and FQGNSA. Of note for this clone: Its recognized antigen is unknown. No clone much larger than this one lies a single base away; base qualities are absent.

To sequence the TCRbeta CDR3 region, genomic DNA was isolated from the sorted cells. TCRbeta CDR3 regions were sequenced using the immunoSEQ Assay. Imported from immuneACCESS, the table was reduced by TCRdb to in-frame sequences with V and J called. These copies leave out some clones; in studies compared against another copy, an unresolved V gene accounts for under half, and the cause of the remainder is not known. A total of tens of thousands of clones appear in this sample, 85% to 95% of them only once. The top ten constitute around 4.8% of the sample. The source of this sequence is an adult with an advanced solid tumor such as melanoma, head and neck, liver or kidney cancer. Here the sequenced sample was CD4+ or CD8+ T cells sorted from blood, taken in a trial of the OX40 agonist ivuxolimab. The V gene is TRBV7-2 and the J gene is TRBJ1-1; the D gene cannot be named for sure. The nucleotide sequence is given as TGTGCCAGCAGCTTCTTGGGGATGAACACTGAAGCTTTCTTT. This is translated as CASSFLGMNTEAFF.